Sequencing of this TCR beta chain was carried out in a study of cytomegalovirus exposure and HLA in healthy donors. Study-wide context: Within an early data release were 85 million or so unique TCRs drawn from HLA-typed donors. Overall study findings and caveats: A later analysis reportedly found that, within productive TCRs, an Asian-associated ancestry cluster had fewer N-insertions than the mean observed across the approximately 660 donors. TRBV6-2, TRBV6-3 and some other V segments were excluded as indistinguishable. Analyses of presence and absence presupposed an approximately uniform sequencing depth across donors.

This CDR3 spans 16 amino acids. Germline assignment: CDR1 MNHEY and CDR2 SMNVEV (reference sequence). J lost 7 bases, V lost 3 bases, and 13 bases had no gene match. With respect to this clone: Its antigen is as yet unknown.

This PCR relied on a set of 60 Vbeta primers and 13 Jbeta primers. Libraries were prepared by immunoSEQ multiplex PCR; TCRdb keeps only in-frame clonotypes and omits some of them. The sample has around 36,000 clones, around 86% seen once. This receptor was identified in a woman aged 40 to 50 in good health and CMV-seropositive. Sequenced sample: PBMCs. The chain joins TRBV27 to TRBJ1-1; 8 bases line up with TRBD1. Here the CDR3 DNA reads TGTGCCAGCAGTTTGAAGGGCCAGACAGGGGCCCATGAAGCTTTCTTT. Protein product: CASSLKGQTGAHEAFF.